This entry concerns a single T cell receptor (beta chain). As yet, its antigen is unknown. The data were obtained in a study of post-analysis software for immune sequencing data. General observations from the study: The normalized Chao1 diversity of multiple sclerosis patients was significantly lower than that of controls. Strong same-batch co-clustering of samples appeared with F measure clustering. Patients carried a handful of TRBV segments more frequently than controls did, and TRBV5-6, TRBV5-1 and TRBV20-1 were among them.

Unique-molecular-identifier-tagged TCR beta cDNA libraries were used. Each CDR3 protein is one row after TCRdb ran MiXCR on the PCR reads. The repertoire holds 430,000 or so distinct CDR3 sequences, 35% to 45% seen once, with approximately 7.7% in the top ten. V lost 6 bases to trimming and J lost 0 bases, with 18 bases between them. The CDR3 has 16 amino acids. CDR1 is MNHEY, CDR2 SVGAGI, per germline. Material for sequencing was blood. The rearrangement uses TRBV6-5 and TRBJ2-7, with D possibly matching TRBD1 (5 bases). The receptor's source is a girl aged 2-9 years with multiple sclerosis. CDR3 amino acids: CASRLGANQPSYEQYF. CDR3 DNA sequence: TGTGCCAGCAGGCTTGGGGCCAATCAACCCTCCTACGAGCAGTACTTC.